The 10 T cell receptor beta chains below were found in one sample sequenced in a study of cytomegalovirus exposure and HLA in healthy donors. PCR primers comprised 60 Vbeta and 13 Jbeta primers. Profiled with immunoSEQ multiplex PCR; TCRdb holds only in-frame clones, not every one. This table holds roughly 120,000 clones, approximately 80% found once. The specimen sequenced was PBMCs. All receptors come from a man aged 25-40 years in good health and CMV-seropositive.

The rearrangement joins TRBV9 to TRBJ2-7, with a tentative D call TRBD1 (6 bases). The CDR3 runs 15 residues. The V end was cut by 0 bases, the J end by 2 bases, with 12 bases between. Germline V gene sequence: CDR1 SGDLS, CDR2 YYNGEE. The CDR3 region is CASSVGGRGPYEQYF. In DNA, the CDR3 is TGTGCCAGCAGCGTAGGAGGCAGGGGTCCCTACGAGCAGTACTTC.

This clone was seen just once. J is TRBJ2-7 and V is TRBV5-1, with 9 bases that match TRBD1. CDR1 is SGHRS and CDR2 is YFSETQ in the germline V gene. Trimming removed 4 bases from V and 0 bases from J; junction bases left unmatched: 5. CDR3 length: 15 residues. The CDR3 is CASSPGQGTSYEQYF. CDR3 DNA: TGCGCCAGCAGCCCGGGACAGGGCACCTCCTACGAGCAGTACTTC.

The V and J genes are TRBV5-1 and TRBJ1-5; maybe TRBD1 (6 bases). Trimming cost V 3 bases and J 0 bases, with 13 bases left between them. This CDR3 contains 16 residues. Germline V gene lookup returns CDR1 SGHRS and CDR2 YFSETQ. CDR3 coding DNA: TGCGCCAGCAGCTGTCAACAGGGAATTAGCAATCAGCCCCAGCATTTT. This codes for CASSCQQGISNQPQHF.

The J gene is TRBJ2-7, the V gene TRBV11-2; D ambiguous. CDR1 SGHAT and CDR2 FQNNGV come from the germline V gene. Trimming removed 0 bases from V and 3 bases from J, with 6 bases in between. The length of the CDR3 is 13 residues. CDR3 DNA sequence: TGTGCCAGCAGCTTAGATACAGACTACGAGCAGTACTTC. The encoded protein is CASSLDTDYEQYF.

This chain links TRBV2 with TRBJ1-4; TRBD1 might be the D (6 bases). Germline CDR1 SNHLY, CDR2 FYNNEI. V was pared by 7 bases and J by 6 bases, with 15 bases between. The CDR3 length is 14 residues. CDR3 protein: CASNQGTNHEKLFF. The DNA of the CDR3 is TGTGCCAGCAACCAGGGGACTAACCATGAAAAACTGTTTTTT.

The chain combines TRBV18 with TRBJ2-3; tentatively, D is TRBD2 (5 bases). V dropped 3 bases and J dropped 4 bases, with 20 bases sitting between them. Looked up from germline, CDR1 is KGHSH and CDR2 is LQKENI. This CDR3 is 17 amino acids long. The DNA for the CDR3 is TGTGCCAGCTCACCGCCAAAGGGAGTTTCTCTGCCAGATACGCAGTATTTT. Translated, it gives CASSPPKGVSLPDTQYF.

This chain joins TRBV9 and TRBJ2-2; TRBD2 might be the D (5 bases). V dropped 5 bases and J dropped 7 bases, with 15 bases sitting between them. Germline lookup yields CDR1 SGDLS and CDR2 YYNGEE. The CDR3 is 14 amino acids. The CDR3 coding sequence is TGTGCCAGCAGGGAGGACCCCCGGGGCGGGGAGCTGTTTTTT. This gives the protein CASREDPRGGELFF.

The chain has TRBV7-3 and TRBJ2-2, with a tentative D call TRBD2 (6 bases). V was shortened by 0 bases and J by 0 bases, with 14 bases between the two germline ends. The CDR3 has 18 residues. Germline CDR1 reads SGHTA; CDR2 reads FQGTGA. The CDR3 sequence: CASSLTRGNLPNTGELFF. The CDR3, as DNA: TGTGCCAGCAGCTTAACACGCGGGAACCTACCGAACACCGGGGAGCTGTTTTTT.

This chain links TRBV6-1 with TRBJ1-5, with D possibly TRBD1 on 5 matching bases. The V gene lost 4 bases and the J gene lost 0 bases, with 10 bases spanning the gap. The CDR3 has 15 residues. The germline V gene has CDR1 MNHNS and CDR2 SASEGT. CDR3 protein: CASSGQTDSNQPQHF. CDR3 nucleotide sequence: TGTGCCAGCAGTGGCCAGACAGATAGCAATCAGCCCCAGCATTTT.

This clone was recorded once. J is TRBJ2-1 and V is TRBV6-1; 9 bases align to TRBD2. Trimming at V came to 9 bases and at J to 8 bases, leaving 8 bases not matched to a gene. Germline V gene sequence: CDR1 MNHNS, CDR2 SASEGT. CDR3 length equals 13 residues. The CDR3 reads CASDRGRGYEQFF. The CDR3 DNA reads as TGTGCCAGTGACCGCGGGAGGGGATATGAGCAGTTCTTC.